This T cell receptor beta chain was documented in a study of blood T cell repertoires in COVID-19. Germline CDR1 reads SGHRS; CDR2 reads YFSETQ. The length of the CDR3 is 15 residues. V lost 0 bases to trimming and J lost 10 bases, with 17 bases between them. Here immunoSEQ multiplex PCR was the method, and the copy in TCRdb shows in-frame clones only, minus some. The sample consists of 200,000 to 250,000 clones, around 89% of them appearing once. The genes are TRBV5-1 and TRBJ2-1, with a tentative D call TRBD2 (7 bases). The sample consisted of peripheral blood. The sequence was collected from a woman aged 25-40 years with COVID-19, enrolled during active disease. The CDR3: CASSLVQRGRGEQFF. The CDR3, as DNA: TGCGCCAGCAGCTTGGTACAGAGGGGGAGGGGGGAGCAGTTCTTC.